This entry describes one T cell receptor (beta chain). Assay used: immunoSEQ multiplex PCR; TCRdb lists only in-frame clones, some missing. The table lists 110,000 to 150,000 clones, approximately 80% of them singletons. Per the germline V gene, CDR1 is SGHVS and CDR2 is FQNEAQ. Trimming pared 5 bases from V and 9 bases from J, leaving 17 bases between. The CDR3 covers 14 residues. This specimen belongs to a study of blood T cell repertoires in COVID-19. The chain links TRBV7-8 to TRBJ2-1, with a tentative D call TRBD1 (5 bases). The source material was peripheral blood. The sequence was collected from a woman over 75 in a cohort sampled during active or convalescent COVID-19. For the CDR3, the DNA is TGTGCCAGCAGCCCAAGACAGAATTGGGGTGAGCAGTTCTTC. This translates into CASSPRQNWGEQFF.